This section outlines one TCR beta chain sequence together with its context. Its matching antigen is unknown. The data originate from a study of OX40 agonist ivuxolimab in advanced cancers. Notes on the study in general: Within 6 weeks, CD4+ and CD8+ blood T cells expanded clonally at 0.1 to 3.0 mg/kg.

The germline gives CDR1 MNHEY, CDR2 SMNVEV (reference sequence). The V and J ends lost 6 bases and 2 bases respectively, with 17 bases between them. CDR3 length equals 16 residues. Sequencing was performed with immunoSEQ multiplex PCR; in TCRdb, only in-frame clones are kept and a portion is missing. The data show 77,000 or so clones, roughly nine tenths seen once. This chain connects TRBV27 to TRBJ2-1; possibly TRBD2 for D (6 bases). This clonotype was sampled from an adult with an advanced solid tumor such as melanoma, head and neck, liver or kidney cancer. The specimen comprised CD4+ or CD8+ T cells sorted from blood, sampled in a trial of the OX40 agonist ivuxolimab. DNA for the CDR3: TGTGCCAGCAGGAGAACGGACTATCCTACCTACAATGAGCAGTTCTTC. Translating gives CASRRTDYPTYNEQFF.